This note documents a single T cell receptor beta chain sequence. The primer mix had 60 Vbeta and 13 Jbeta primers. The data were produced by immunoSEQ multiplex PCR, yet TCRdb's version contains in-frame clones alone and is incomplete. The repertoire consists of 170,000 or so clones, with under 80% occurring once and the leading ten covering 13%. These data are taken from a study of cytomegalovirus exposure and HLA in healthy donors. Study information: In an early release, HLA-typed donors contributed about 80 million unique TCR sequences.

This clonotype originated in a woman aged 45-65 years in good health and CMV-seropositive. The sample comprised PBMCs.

The CDR3 bases are TGTGCCAGCAGCCAGGGGGGAGTCTCCTACAATGAGCAGTTCTTC. Encoded protein: CASSQGGVSYNEQFF. The chain employs TRBV7-6 and TRBJ2-1; D is perhaps TRBD1 (7 bases). The CDR3 contains 15 residues. V lost 5 bases, J lost 0 bases, and 11 bases lay in between. Looked up from germline, CDR1 is SGHVS and CDR2 is FNYEAQ.